What follows are 26 T cell receptor beta chains derived from one specimen sequenced in a study of OX40 agonist ivuxolimab in advanced cancers. Method: immunoSEQ multiplex PCR; TCRdb's copy keeps in-frame clones and lacks some. The sample records nearly 70,000 clones, over 75% being singletons. Specimen: CD4+ or CD8+ T cells sorted from blood, collected in a trial of the OX40 agonist ivuxolimab. Source of these receptors: an adult with an advanced solid tumor such as melanoma, head and neck, liver or kidney cancer.

The chain joins TRBV10-3 to TRBJ2-7; 11 nucleotides align to TRBD2. The CDR3 extends over 14 amino acids. J lost 2 bases, V lost 6 bases, and 3 bases had no gene match. Germline V lookup: CDR1 ENHRY, CDR2 SYGVKD. CDR3 sequence reads: CAIRGLAAAYEQYF. The CDR3 DNA sequence: TGTGCCATCAGGGGACTAGCGGCCGCCTACGAGCAGTACTTC.

The chain couples TRBV7-8 to TRBJ2-7, with 8 bases that match TRBD2. J gave up 6 bases and V 0 bases, and 7 bases lay outside the gene matches. Germline V lookup: CDR1 SGHVS, CDR2 FQNEAQ. The CDR3 extends over 15 amino acids. The CDR3 spells CASSLAGTSTSEQYF. In nucleotides, the CDR3 is TGTGCCAGCAGCTTAGCAGGGACTAGTACCTCCGAGCAGTACTTC.

The rearrangement joins TRBV2 to TRBJ1-1; maybe TRBD1 (5 bases). The CDR3 runs to 13 residues. Germline CDR1 and CDR2: SNHLY and FYNNEI. V lost 7 bases and J 1 base, leaving 10 bases between the germline ends. CDR3 coding DNA: TGTGCCAGCACAAGGGACCGGAACACTGAAGCTTTCTTT. Protein sequence: CASTRDRNTEAFF.

The chain is built from TRBV7-2 and TRBJ1-5; D unclear. Germline CDR1 is SGHTA and CDR2 is FQGNSA. The CDR3 is made up of 14 amino acids. Deletions cut 3 bases from V and 4 bases from J, with 10 bases between. The CDR3, as DNA: TGTGCCAGCAGCTTTCGGACGGGAAATCAGCCCCAGCATTTT. This translates into CASSFRTGNQPQHF.

The chain carries TRBV11-2 and TRBJ1-4; D is unresolved. With 5 bases removed from V and 8 bases from J, the gap between germline ends came to 15 bases. The germline CDR1 and CDR2 sequences are SGHAT and FQNNGV. This CDR3 is built from 14 residues. DNA of the CDR3: TGTGCCAGCAGCCCCAGCGGGCTTCGGGAAAAACTGTTTTTT. Protein: CASSPSGLREKLFF.

This chain connects TRBV5-1 to TRBJ2-3, with a weak D call TRBD2 (6 bases). There are 14 residues in the CDR3. Per the germline V gene, CDR1 is SGHRS and CDR2 is YFSETQ. V lost 1 base and J 4 bases, leaving 10 bases between the germline ends. CDR3 sequence: CASSLSGEADTQYF. CDR3 nucleotides: TGCGCCAGCAGCTTGTCGGGGGAAGCAGATACGCAGTATTTT.

In its sample, this clone was seen once. This rearrangement joins TRBV28 to TRBJ1-1; 8 bases agree with TRBD1. V was clipped by 6 bases and J by 2 bases; unmatched bases: 8. The CDR3 totals 15 residues. The germline CDR1 and CDR2 sequences are MDHEN and SYDVKM. The CDR3 reads CASRGRDRINTEAFF. The CDR3 nucleotides are TGTGCCAGCAGGGGTAGGGACAGGATAAACACTGAAGCTTTCTTT.

The chain is built from TRBV28 and TRBJ2-3; 8 nucleotides agree with TRBD2. The CDR3 has 15 amino acids. The V and J ends lost 4 bases and 1 base, in that order; junction bases with no gene match: 4. Germline V gives CDR1 MDHEN, CDR2 SYDVKM. The DNA of the CDR3 is TGTGCCAGCAGTTCCCCCGGGGGGGGCACAGATACGCAGTATTTT. It codes for CASSSPGGGTDTQYF.

The chain employs TRBV6-1 and TRBJ1-5; D remains ambiguous. This CDR3 is built from 15 residues. Trimming removed 3 bases at V and 0 bases at J, with 9 bases between. Germline V gene data show CDR1 as MNHNS and CDR2 as SASEGT. The CDR3 nucleotides read TGTGCCAGCAGTGATGTTCCCTATAGCAATCAGCCCCAGCATTTT. It codes for CASSDVPYSNQPQHF.

This chain connects TRBV9 to TRBJ1-1; D is unresolved. The germline CDR1 and CDR2 sequences are SGDLS and YYNGEE. V lost 3 bases and J 1 base, leaving 4 bases between the germline ends. The length of the CDR3 is 12 residues. The CDR3 reads CASSAQNTEAFF. CDR3 nucleotide sequence: TGTGCCAGCAGCGCACAGAACACTGAAGCTTTCTTT.

V gene TRBV9 combines with J gene TRBJ2-5, with 14 positions matching TRBD2. CDR1 and CDR2 from the germline V gene are SGDLS and YYNGEE. The CDR3 contains 18 residues. Trimming took 2 bases from V and 1 from J; bases not matched to a gene: 7. The CDR3 region has the DNA TGTGCCAGCAGCGTCCTGGGACTAGCGGGAGTCGGCCAAGAGACCCAGTACTTC. It specifies CASSVLGLAGVGQETQYF.

This chain joins TRBV13 and TRBJ2-7; D remains unclear. The CDR3 extends over 11 amino acids. Trimming removed 2 bases at V and 6 bases at J, with 5 bases between. Per germline, CDR1 PRHDT and CDR2 FYEKMQ (reference sequence). In DNA form, the CDR3 reads TGTGCCAGCAGCTTAAGAGGCGAGCAGTACTTC. Translated, it gives CASSLRGEQYF.

The V gene is TRBV27, the J gene TRBJ2-3; D possibly corresponds to TRBD2 (6 bases). The germline gives CDR1 MNHEY, CDR2 SMNVEV (reference sequence). This CDR3 has 15 residues. The V and J ends lost 5 bases and 2 bases respectively, with 14 bases between them. CDR3 nucleotide sequence: TGTGCCAGCAGTATCGGGAGAAGGAACACAGATACGCAGTATTTT. It encodes CASSIGRRNTDTQYF.

This chain joins TRBV11-2 and TRBJ2-3; D is undetermined. The CDR3 consists of 15 residues. The germline V gene encodes CDR1 SGHAT and CDR2 FQNNGV. Trimming removed 3 bases from V and 2 bases from J, with 12 bases in between. The CDR3 loop reads CASSFTWEVTDTQYF. CDR3 in DNA: TGTGCCAGCAGCTTTACCTGGGAAGTCACAGATACGCAGTATTTT.

The rearrangement links TRBV19 to TRBJ2-1; 13 positions match TRBD2. Germline V gene sequence: CDR1 LNHDA, CDR2 SQIVND (reference sequence). J gave up 8 bases and V 5 bases, and 9 bases lay outside the gene matches. This CDR3 has 16 residues. The chain's CDR3 is CASSLTSGGPGHEQFF. The CDR3 DNA follows: TGTGCCAGTAGTTTGACTAGCGGGGGGCCCGGCCATGAGCAGTTCTTC.

A remark on this clone: The same CDR3 also results from other DNA sequences found in this sample. This chain links TRBV18 with TRBJ1-5; unclear D gene. Trimming shortened V by 2 bases and J by 0 bases, and 8 bases separated the two germline ends. The CDR3 has 15 residues. Germline V gives CDR1 KGHSH, CDR2 LQKENI. The CDR3 protein is CASSPSLHSNQPQHF. In DNA form, the CDR3 reads TGTGCCAGCTCACCATCTTTGCATAGCAATCAGCCCCAGCATTTT.

V usage is TRBV15 and J usage is TRBJ2-7; 15 bases agree with TRBD2. Trimming cost V 4 bases and J 0 bases; bases outside gene matches: 7. The CDR3 extends over 18 amino acids. CDR1 is LNHNV, CDR2 YYDKDF, per germline (reference sequence). The CDR3 sequence: CATSKGTSGGRLSYEQYF. The DNA of the CDR3 is TGTGCCACCAGCAAAGGGACTAGCGGGGGGCGGCTCTCCTACGAGCAGTACTTC.

The rearrangement uses TRBV6-1 and TRBJ1-2; D may be TRBD1 (5 bases). This CDR3 has 12 residues. V was trimmed by 0 bases and J by 8 bases, leaving 7 bases between them. Germline CDR1 reads MNHNS; CDR2 reads SASEGT. In DNA, the CDR3 is TGTGCCAGCAGTGAAGCCTGGGGGGGCTACACCTTC. Amino acid sequence: CASSEAWGGYTF.

The rearrangement uses TRBV6-6 and TRBJ2-1, with 9 bases fitting TRBD1. From germline, CDR1 is MNHNY and CDR2 SVGAGI (reference sequence). Trimming cost V 6 bases and J 6 bases; bases outside gene matches: 9. This CDR3 has 15 residues. This chain's CDR3 is CASSRRDREGNEQFF. DNA for the CDR3: TGTGCCAGCAGCCGCCGGGACAGGGAAGGCAATGAGCAGTTCTTC.

V is TRBV6-5 and J is TRBJ1-1; D uncertain. CDR3 length equals 13 residues. The germline V and J ends were trimmed by 1 base and 5 bases, with 8 bases remaining between them. Germline CDR1 is MNHEY and CDR2 is SVGAGI. The chain's CDR3 is CASSYYPGTEAFF. For the CDR3, the DNA is TGTGCCAGCAGTTACTATCCGGGGACTGAAGCTTTCTTT.

This clone was recorded only once. This chain joins TRBV9 and TRBJ2-3, with D unclear. In germline, CDR1 is SGDLS, CDR2 YYNGEE. V was trimmed by 4 bases and J by 2 bases, leaving 8 bases between them. CDR3 size: 13 residues. The DNA for the CDR3 is TGTGCCAGCAGCATGCCCGTCACAGATACGCAGTATTTT. This encodes CASSMPVTDTQYF.

V is TRBV5-1 and J is TRBJ2-1; TRBD2 aligns across 12 bases. CDR1 is SGHRS and CDR2 is YFSETQ in the germline V gene. The CDR3 covers 14 residues. V lost 4 bases and J lost 9; bases outside the gene matches: 5. The CDR3 protein is CASSPLAGGSEQFF. CDR3 DNA sequence: TGCGCCAGCAGCCCGCTAGCGGGGGGGAGTGAGCAGTTCTTC.

The V gene is TRBV9, the J gene TRBJ2-7; TRBD1 matches 7 bases. The CDR3 is 14 amino acids. Germline V lookup: CDR1 SGDLS, CDR2 YYNGEE. The junction had 5 bases not matched to a gene; V was cut back by 4 bases and J by 1 base. CDR3 coding DNA: TGTGCCAGCAGCCCAGGGGGTAGATCCTACGAGCAGTACTTC. Its translation is CASSPGGRSYEQYF. The full variable domain, completed using reference TRBV9 and TRBJ2-7, is DSGVTQTPKHLITATGQRVTLRCSPRSGDLSVYWYQQSLDQGLQFLIQYYNGEERAKGNILERFSAQQFPDLHSELNLSSLELGDSALYFCASSPGGRSYEQYFGPGTRLTVT.

This chain links TRBV13 with TRBJ1-2; 10 nucleotides line up with TRBD1. This CDR3 region has 16 residues. Germline V gene lookup returns CDR1 PRHDT and CDR2 FYEKMQ (reference sequence). V lost 0 bases, J lost 4 bases, and 5 bases stayed unmatched. Written as DNA, the CDR3 is TGTGCCAGCAGCTTAGGGGCGGGACAGGGGCTCTATGGCTACACCTTC. Translation gives CASSLGAGQGLYGYTF.

The chain recombines TRBV9 with TRBJ1-1; tentatively, D is TRBD1 (5 bases). Looked up from germline, CDR1 is SGDLS and CDR2 is YYNGEE. Trimming took 0 bases from V and 3 from J, leaving 9 bases between them. The CDR3 length is 14 residues. CDR3 sequence: CASSVAGRDTEAFF. DNA for the CDR3: TGTGCCAGCAGCGTAGCGGGCAGGGACACTGAAGCTTTCTTT.

The rearrangement joins TRBV2 to TRBJ1-3; D is perhaps TRBD1 (5 bases). The CDR3 totals 11 residues. Germline V CDR1 and CDR2: SNHLY, FYNNEI. V lost 3 bases and J lost 9, with 6 bases in between. The CDR3 DNA reads TGTGCCAGCAGTGATGGGGCCACCATATATTTT. Protein product: CASSDGATIYF.